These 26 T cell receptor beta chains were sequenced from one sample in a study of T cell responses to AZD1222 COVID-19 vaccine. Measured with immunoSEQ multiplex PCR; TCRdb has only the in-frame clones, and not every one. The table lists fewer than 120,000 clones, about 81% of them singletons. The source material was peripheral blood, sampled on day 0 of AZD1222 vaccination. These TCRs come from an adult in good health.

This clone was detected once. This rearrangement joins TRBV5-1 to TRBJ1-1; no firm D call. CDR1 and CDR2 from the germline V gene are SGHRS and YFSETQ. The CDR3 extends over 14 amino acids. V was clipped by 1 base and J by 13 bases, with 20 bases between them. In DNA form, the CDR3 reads TGCGCCAGCAGCTTGCAGGCCTCGGGGTCGGTATTTTTCTTT. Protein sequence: CASSLQASGSVFFF.

CDR3 protein: CASSSLQGSGTQYF. The DNA of the CDR3 is TGTGCCAGCAGCTCACTACAGGGGTCGGGGACCCAGTACTTC. This chain joins TRBV5-5 and TRBJ2-5; 7 nucleotides agree with TRBD1. The germline V gene has CDR1 SGHKS and CDR2 YYEKEE (reference sequence). With 3 bases clipped from V and 7 bases from J, the junction kept 9 bases outside the gene matches. The CDR3 contains 14 residues.

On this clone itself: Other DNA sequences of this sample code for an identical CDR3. CDR3 region: CASSQVSGNTIYF. DNA of the CDR3: TGTGCCAGCAGCCAAGTATCGGGAAACACCATATATTTT. The chain is built from TRBV3-1 (or the pseudogene TRBV3-2) and TRBJ1-3; D not certain. This CDR3 comprises 13 residues. The V end was cut by 1 base, the J end by 4 bases, with 5 bases between. CDR1 is LGHDT, CDR2 YNNKEL, per germline (reference sequence).

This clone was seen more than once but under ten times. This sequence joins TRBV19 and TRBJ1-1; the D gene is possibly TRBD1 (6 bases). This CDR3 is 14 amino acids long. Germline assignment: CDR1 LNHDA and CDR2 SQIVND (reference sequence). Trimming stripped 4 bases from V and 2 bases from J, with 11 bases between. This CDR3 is CASSTGQFNTEAFF. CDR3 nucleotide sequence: TGTGCCAGTAGTACCGGACAGTTTAACACTGAAGCTTTCTTT. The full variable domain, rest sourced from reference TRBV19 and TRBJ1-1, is DGGITQSPKYLFRKEGQNVTLSCEQNLNHDAMYWYRQDPGQGLRLIYYSQIVNDFQKGDIAEGYSVSREKKESFPLTVTSAQKNPTAFYLCASSTGQFNTEAFFGQGTRLTVV.

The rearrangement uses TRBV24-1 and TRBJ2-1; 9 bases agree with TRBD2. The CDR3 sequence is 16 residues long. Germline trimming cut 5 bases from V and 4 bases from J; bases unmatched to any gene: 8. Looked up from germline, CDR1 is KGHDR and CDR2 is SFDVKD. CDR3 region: CATSGTGTSLYNEQFF. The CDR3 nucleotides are TGTGCCACCAGTGGAACCGGGACTAGCCTATACAATGAGCAGTTCTTC.

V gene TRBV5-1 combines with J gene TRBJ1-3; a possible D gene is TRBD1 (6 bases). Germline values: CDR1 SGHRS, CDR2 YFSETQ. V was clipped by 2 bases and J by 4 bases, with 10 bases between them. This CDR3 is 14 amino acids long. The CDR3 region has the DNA TGCGCCAGCAGCTTCTCCACAGGGGGAAACACCATATATTTT. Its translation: CASSFSTGGNTIYF.

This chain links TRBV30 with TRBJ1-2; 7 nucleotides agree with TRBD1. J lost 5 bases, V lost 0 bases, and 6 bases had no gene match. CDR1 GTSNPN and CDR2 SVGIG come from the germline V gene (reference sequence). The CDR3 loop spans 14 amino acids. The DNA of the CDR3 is TGTGCCTGGAGTGTAACAGGGGCAGGGTATGGCTACACCTTC. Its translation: CAWSVTGAGYGYTF.

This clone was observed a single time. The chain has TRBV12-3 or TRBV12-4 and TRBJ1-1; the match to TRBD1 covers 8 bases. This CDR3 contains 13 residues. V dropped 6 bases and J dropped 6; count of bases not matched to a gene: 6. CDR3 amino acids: CASSLRGRAEAFF. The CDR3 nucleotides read TGTGCCAGCAGCCTCAGGGGGCGGGCTGAAGCTTTCTTT.

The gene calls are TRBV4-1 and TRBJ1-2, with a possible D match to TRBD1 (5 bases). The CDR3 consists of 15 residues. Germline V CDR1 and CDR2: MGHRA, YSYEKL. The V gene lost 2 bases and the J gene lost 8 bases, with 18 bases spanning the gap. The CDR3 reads CASSQSTPGGKGYTF. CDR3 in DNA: TGCGCCAGCAGCCAAAGTACCCCCGGGGGAAAGGGCTACACCTTC.

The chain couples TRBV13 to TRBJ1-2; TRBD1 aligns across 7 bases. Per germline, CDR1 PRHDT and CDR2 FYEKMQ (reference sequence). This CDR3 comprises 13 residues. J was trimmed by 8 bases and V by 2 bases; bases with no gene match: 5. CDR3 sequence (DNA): TGTGCCAGCAGCTTACACAGGGGAACGGGCTACACCTTC. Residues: CASSLHRGTGYTF.

CDR3 coding DNA: TGTGCCAGTAGTATTTTGGCAGAATGGAGCAATCAGCCCCAGCATTTT. Translation gives CASSILAEWSNQPQHF. The rearrangement joins TRBV19 to TRBJ1-5; D gene unclear. V was trimmed by 3 bases and J by 1 base, leaving 13 bases between them. The germline V gene encodes CDR1 LNHDA and CDR2 SQIVND (reference sequence). This CDR3 comprises 16 residues.

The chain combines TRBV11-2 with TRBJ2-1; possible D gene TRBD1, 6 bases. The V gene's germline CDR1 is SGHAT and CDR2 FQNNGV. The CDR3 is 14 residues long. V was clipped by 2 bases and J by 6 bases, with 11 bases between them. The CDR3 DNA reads TGTGCCAGCAGCTTATTCTTGGGGGCCAATGAGCAGTTCTTC. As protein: CASSLFLGANEQFF.

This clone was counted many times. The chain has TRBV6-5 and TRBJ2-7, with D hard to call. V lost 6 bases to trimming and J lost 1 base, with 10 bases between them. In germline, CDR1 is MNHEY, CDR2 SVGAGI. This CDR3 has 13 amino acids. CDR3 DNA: TGTGCCAGCAGCCCGGTGGTTTCCTACGAGCAGTACTTC. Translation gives CASSPVVSYEQYF.

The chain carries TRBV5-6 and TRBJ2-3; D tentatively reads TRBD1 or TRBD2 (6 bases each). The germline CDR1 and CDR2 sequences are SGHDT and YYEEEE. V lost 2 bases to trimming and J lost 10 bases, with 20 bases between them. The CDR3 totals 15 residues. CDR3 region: CASSLWGDGTRAQYF. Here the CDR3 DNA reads TGTGCCAGCAGCTTATGGGGGGACGGGACAAGGGCGCAGTATTTT. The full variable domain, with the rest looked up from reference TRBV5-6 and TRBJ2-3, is DAGVTQSPTHLIKTRGQQVTLRCSPKSGHDTVSWYQQALGQGPQFIFQYYEEEERQRGNFPDRFSGHQFPNYSSELNVNALLLGDSALYLCASSLWGDGTRAQYFGPGTRLTVL.

CDR3 in amino acids: CASSLDPGGPREQYF. The CDR3 nucleotides are TGTGCCAGCAGCTTAGATCCGGGGGGGCCGAGGGAGCAGTACTTC. J is TRBJ2-7 and V is TRBV7-2; TRBD2 matches at 8 bases. The V segment lost 1 base and the J segment 7 bases; nucleotides outside the gene matches: 9. The germline V gene encodes CDR1 SGHTA and CDR2 FQGNSA. The CDR3 is made up of 15 amino acids.

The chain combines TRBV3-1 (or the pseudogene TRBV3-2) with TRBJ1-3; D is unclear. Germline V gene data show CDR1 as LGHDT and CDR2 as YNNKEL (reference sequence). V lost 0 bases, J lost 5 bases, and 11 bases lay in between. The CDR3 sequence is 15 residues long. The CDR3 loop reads CASSQEGSLRNTIYF. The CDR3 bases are TGTGCCAGCAGCCAAGAAGGCAGTCTCAGAAACACCATATATTTT.

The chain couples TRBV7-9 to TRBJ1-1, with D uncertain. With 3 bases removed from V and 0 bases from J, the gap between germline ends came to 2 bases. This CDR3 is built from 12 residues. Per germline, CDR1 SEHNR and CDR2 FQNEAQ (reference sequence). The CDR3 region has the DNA TGTGCCAGCAGCTTCCTGAACACTGAAGCTTTCTTT. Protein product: CASSFLNTEAFF.

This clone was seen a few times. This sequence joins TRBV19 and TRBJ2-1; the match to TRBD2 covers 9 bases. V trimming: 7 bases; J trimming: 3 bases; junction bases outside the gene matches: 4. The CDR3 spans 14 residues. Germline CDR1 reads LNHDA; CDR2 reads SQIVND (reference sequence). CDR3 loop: CASNSGGLYNEQFF. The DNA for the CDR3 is TGTGCCAGTAATAGCGGGGGCCTCTACAATGAGCAGTTCTTC.

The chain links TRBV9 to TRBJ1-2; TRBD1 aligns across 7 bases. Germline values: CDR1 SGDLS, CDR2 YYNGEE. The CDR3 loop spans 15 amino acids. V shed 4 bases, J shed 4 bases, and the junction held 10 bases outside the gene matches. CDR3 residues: CASSPRQGLGYGYTF. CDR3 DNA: TGTGCCAGCAGCCCAAGACAGGGCTTAGGCTATGGCTACACCTTC.

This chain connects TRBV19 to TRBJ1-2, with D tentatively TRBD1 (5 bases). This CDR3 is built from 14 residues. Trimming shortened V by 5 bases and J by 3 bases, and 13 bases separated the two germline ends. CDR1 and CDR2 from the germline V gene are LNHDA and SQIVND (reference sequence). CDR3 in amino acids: CASSDGAADYGYTF. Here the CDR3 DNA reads TGTGCCAGTAGTGATGGGGCGGCGGACTATGGCTACACCTTC. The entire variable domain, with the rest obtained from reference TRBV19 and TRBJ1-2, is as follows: DGGITQSPKYLFRKEGQNVTLSCEQNLNHDAMYWYRQDPGQGLRLIYYSQIVNDFQKGDIAEGYSVSREKKESFPLTVTSAQKNPTAFYLCASSDGAADYGYTFGSGTRLTVV.

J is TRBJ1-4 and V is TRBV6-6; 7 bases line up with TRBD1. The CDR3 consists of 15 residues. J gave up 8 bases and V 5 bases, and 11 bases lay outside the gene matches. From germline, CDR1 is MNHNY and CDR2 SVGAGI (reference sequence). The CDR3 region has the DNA TGTGCCAGCAGTGCCCGACAGGGCAAGGTCGAAAAACTGTTTTTT. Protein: CASSARQGKVEKLFF.

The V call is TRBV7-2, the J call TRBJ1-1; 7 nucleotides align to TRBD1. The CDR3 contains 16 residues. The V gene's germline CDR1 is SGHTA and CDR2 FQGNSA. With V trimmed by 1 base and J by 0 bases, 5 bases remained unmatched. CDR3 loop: CASSLVPGGMNTEAFF. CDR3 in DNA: TGTGCCAGCAGCTTAGTTCCAGGGGGAATGAACACTGAAGCTTTCTTT. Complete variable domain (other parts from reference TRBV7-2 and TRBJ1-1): GAGVSQSPSNKVTEKGKDVELRCDPISGHTALYWYRQSLGQGLEFLIYFQGNSAPDKSGLPSDRFSAERTGGSVSTLTIQRTQQEDSAVYLCASSLVPGGMNTEAFFGQGTRLTVV.

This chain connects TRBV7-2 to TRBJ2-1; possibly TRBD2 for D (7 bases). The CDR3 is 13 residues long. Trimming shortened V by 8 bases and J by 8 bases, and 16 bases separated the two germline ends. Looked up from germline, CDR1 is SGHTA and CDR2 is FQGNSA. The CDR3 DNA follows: TGTGCCAGCGGCCGAGGGGGGGCGGATGAGCAGTTCTTC. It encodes CASGRGGADEQFF.

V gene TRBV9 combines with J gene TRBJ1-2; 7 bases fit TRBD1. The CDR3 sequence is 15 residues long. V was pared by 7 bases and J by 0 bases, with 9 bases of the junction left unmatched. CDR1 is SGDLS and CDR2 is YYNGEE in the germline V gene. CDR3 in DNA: TGTGCCAGCTCCAGGGGGGCAGGGACTAACTATGGCTACACCTTC. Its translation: CASSRGAGTNYGYTF.

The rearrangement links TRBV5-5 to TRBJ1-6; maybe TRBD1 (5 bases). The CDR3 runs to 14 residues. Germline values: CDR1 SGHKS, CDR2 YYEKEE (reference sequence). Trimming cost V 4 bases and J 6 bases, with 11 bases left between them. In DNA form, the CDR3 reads TGTGCCAGCAGCGCGACAGCTCTTAATTCACCCCTCCACTTT. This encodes CASSATALNSPLHF.

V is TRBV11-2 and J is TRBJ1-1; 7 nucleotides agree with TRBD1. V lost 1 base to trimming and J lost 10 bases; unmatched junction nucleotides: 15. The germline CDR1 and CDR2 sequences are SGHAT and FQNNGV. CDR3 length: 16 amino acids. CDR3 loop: CASSLGSSIDREGAFF. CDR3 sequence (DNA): TGTGCCAGCAGCTTAGGGTCCTCTATAGACAGGGAAGGAGCTTTCTTT.